A selection of T cell receptor beta chains follows, all from one sample in a study of shared clonotypes between healthy human individuals. Libraries were prepared by immunoSEQ multiplex PCR; TCRdb keeps only in-frame clonotypes and omits some of them. The data show approximately 530,000 clones, about 96% seen once. Sequencing was done on a sample of naive CD4+ T cells sorted from blood. These receptors came from a woman aged 25 to 39 in good health. Each CDR3 is given without its conserved first and last residue.

J gene | V gene | CDR3 protein
TRBJ2-5 | TRBV28 | ASSLLGDSGSAQY
TRBJ2-5 | TRBV30 | AWSVSGIETQY
TRBJ2-2 | TRBV5-1 | ASSVHGPQDRGDTGELF
TRBJ2-6 | TRBV6-4 | ASSETSGIAPGANVLT
TRBJ2-1 | TRBV4-1 | ASSQPWTSPNEQF
TRBJ2-6 | TRBV7-2 | ASSVPGRSSGANVLT
TRBJ2-1 | TRBV19 | ASIAGGVPHEQF
TRBJ2-7 | TRBV19 | ASKAGPRSYEQY
TRBJ2-7 | TRBV11-1 | ASSLTTNGLAEGYEQY
TRBJ2-2 | TRBV18 | ASSPRDGHTGELF
TRBJ2-2 | TRBV6-1 | ASSEGIAGGQAGELF
TRBJ1-5 | TRBV28 | ASSQGGGNQPQH
TRBJ2-5 | TRBV5-6 | ASSLWGGSGETQY
TRBJ1-5 | TRBV28 | ASTRGIQPQH
TRBJ1-1 | TRBV4-1 | ASRRMFTGGMMNTEAF
TRBJ1-2 | TRBV5-1 | ASSLGGAQNHYGYT
TRBJ1-4 | TRBV20-1 | SAWTNEKLF
TRBJ2-1 | TRBV7-9 | ASSLGQGDYNEQF
TRBJ2-1 | TRBV2 | ASTLDRWNEQF
TRBJ2-2 | TRBV5-1 | ASSFGIQGTGELF
TRBJ2-1 | TRBV7-2 | ASIPRTSGRVGYNEQF
TRBJ2-1 | TRBV6-5 | ASSYSVSGANEQF
TRBJ1-2 | TRBV11-2 | ASSFAGHYGYT
TRBJ2-7 | TRBV29-1 | SVGYSYEQY
TRBJ2-3 | TRBV5-4 | ASSLERISTDTQY
TRBJ2-3 | TRBV5-1 | ASSLAGTSGMDTQY
TRBJ2-1 | TRBV19 | ASSIDRAAGNEQF
TRBJ2-2 | TRBV7-7 | ASSSRQHTGELF
TRBJ1-1 | TRBV5-1 | ASSSPGLQNTEAF
TRBJ2-7 | TRBV18 | ASSPPNSVYEQY
TRBJ2-7 | TRBV28 | ASLTDRGTYEQY
TRBJ2-1 | TRBV27 | ASSATGLVSNEQF
TRBJ2-5 | TRBV18 | ASSPRGTAQETQY
TRBJ2-1 | TRBV6-5 | ASSFRWETDNEQF
TRBJ2-3 | TRBV27 | ASSLSRGRDTQY
TRBJ2-7 | TRBV7-9 | ASSSGYRDRKYEQY
TRBJ1-4 | TRBV6-6 | ASSYSGGTDNEKLF
TRBJ2-1 | TRBV9 | ASSVDGSHSYNEQF
TRBJ1-2 | TRBV28 | ASSSSGVVGYGYT
TRBJ1-5 | TRBV2 | ASRLTGENQPQH
TRBJ2-1 | TRBV7-7 | ASSLDYRQVYNEQF
TRBJ1-1 | TRBV18 | ASSTGTGWNTEAF